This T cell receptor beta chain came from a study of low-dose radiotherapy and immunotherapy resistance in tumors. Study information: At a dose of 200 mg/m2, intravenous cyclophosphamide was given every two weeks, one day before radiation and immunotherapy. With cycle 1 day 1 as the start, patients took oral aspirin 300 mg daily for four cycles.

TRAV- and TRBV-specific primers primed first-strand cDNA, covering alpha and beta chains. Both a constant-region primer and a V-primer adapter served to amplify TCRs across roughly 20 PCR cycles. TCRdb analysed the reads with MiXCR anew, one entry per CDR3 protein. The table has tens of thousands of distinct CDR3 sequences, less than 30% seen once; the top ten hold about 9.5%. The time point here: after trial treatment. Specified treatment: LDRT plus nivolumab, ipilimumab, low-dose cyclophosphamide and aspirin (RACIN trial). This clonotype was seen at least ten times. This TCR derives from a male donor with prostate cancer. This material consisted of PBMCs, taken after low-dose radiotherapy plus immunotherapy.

CDR3 DNA: TGTGCCAGCAGCCGCCATTACGATCTTGGTGGCTACACCTTC. Protein product: CASSRHYDLGGYTF. The chain couples TRBV11-1 to TRBJ1-2; D is undetermined. Germline V lookup: CDR1 SGHAT, CDR2 FQDESV (reference sequence). V was cut by 5 bases and J by 7 bases, with 17 bases left in between. This CDR3 has 14 amino acids.